The 18 T cell receptor beta chains below come from one sample, sequenced in a study of blood T cell repertoires in COVID-19. The table came from immunoSEQ multiplex PCR; TCRdb's copy has only in-frame clones and leaves some out. Of approximately 220,000 clones in the sample, about 85% were seen once. Sequences were obtained from peripheral blood. These receptors were taken from a man aged 50-59 years who had recovered from COVID-19.

V gene TRBV9 combines with J gene TRBJ2-3; 9 nucleotides match TRBD2. The V gene end was trimmed by 0 bases and the J gene end by 0 bases; junction bases not matched to a gene: 2. The CDR3 sequence is 16 residues long. Per the germline V gene, CDR1 is SGDLS and CDR2 is YYNGEE. This CDR3 reads CASSVASGASTDTQYF. CDR3 nucleotide sequence: TGTGCCAGCAGCGTAGCTAGCGGGGCCAGCACAGATACGCAGTATTTT. Using reference TRBV9 and TRBJ2-3 for the parts outside the CDR3, the full variable domain is DSGVTQTPKHLITATGQRVTLRCSPRSGDLSVYWYQQSLDQGLQFLIQYYNGEERAKGNILERFSAQQFPDLHSELNLSSLELGDSALYFCASSVASGASTDTQYFGPGTRLTVL.

A single count supports this clone. V is TRBV11-3 and J is TRBJ2-2, with 7 bases lining up with TRBD1. Germline CDR1 reads SGHNT; CDR2 reads YENEEA. The CDR3 contains 15 residues. J gave up 1 base and V 5 bases, and 4 bases lay outside the gene matches. The CDR3 region has the DNA TGTGCCAGCAGCCCCGGACAGGTGAACACCGGGGAGCTGTTTTTT. Its protein is CASSPGQVNTGELFF.

This clone was seen a single time. The chain has TRBV28 and TRBJ1-6; tentatively, D is TRBD1 (6 bases). Trimming left V 6 bases short and J 4 bases short, with 13 bases between. CDR3 length: 15 residues. Germline assignment: CDR1 MDHEN and CDR2 SYDVKM. In DNA, the CDR3 is TGTGCCAGCAGGCCTGGACAGCTTTATAATTCACCCCTCCACTTT. Translated, it gives CASRPGQLYNSPLHF.

The chain uses TRBV5-1 and TRBJ2-2; 9 nucleotides align to TRBD2. CDR1 and CDR2 (germline): SGHRS, YFSETQ. The CDR3 extends over 16 amino acids. Trimming at V came to 1 base and at J to 6 bases, leaving 7 bases not matched to a gene. The CDR3 nucleotides are TGCGCCAGCAGCTTGCCGGCTAGCGGGGCATCCGGGGAGCTGTTTTTT. It codes for CASSLPASGASGELFF.

The chain employs TRBV6-1 and TRBJ2-2; 8 nucleotides match TRBD2. CDR1 is MNHNS, CDR2 SASEGT, per germline. Trimming at V came to 2 bases and at J to 1 base, leaving 6 bases not matched to a gene. CDR3 length: 17 amino acids. For the CDR3, the DNA is TGTGCCAGCAGTGAATTTGGGCTAGCGGGGAACACCGGGGAGCTGTTTTTT. It translates to CASSEFGLAGNTGELFF.

The rearrangement joins TRBV10-3 to TRBJ2-1, with D perhaps TRBD2 (6 bases). Germline V CDR1 and CDR2: ENHRY, SYGVKD. The V and J ends lost 2 bases and 0 bases respectively, with 14 bases between them. This CDR3 spans 17 amino acids. CDR3 coding DNA: TGTGCCATCAGTGAGGGGAGCGGGCTCAGCTCCTACAATGAGCAGTTCTTC. Its translation is CAISEGSGLSSYNEQFF.

The V gene is TRBV3-1 (or the pseudogene TRBV3-2), the J gene TRBJ2-3; a possible D gene is TRBD1 (6 bases). The CDR3 loop spans 17 amino acids. CDR1 is LGHDT, CDR2 YNNKEL, per germline (reference sequence). The V and J ends lost 2 bases and 0 bases respectively, with 15 bases between them. The CDR3 DNA reads TGTGCCAGCAGCCAACGTTACAGGGTCTCTAGCACAGATACGCAGTATTTT. Translating gives CASSQRYRVSSTDTQYF.

In this sample, this clone turned up once. The chain recombines TRBV7-2 with TRBJ2-7, with 10 bases lining up with TRBD2. Unmatched junction bases numbered 11, after V lost 2 bases and J lost 1 base. The germline CDR1 and CDR2 sequences are SGHTA and FQGNSA. There are 18 residues in the CDR3. The CDR3: CASSLSSTSGRASYEQYF. The CDR3 bases are TGTGCCAGCAGCTTATCGAGCACCAGCGGGAGGGCTTCCTACGAGCAGTACTTC.

Here the CDR3 reads CASTPSSGRAYNEQFF. DNA of the CDR3: TGTGCCAGCACCCCCTCAAGCGGGAGGGCCTACAATGAGCAGTTCTTC. The gene calls are TRBV2 and TRBJ2-1; TRBD2 agrees at 10 bases. CDR1 SNHLY and CDR2 FYNNEI come from the germline V gene. CDR3 length: 16 amino acids. Germline trimming cut 7 bases from V and 2 bases from J; bases unmatched to any gene: 8.

This chain joins TRBV6-2 or TRBV6-3 and TRBJ1-2; 7 positions agree with TRBD1. Germline CDR1 reads MNHEY; CDR2 reads SVGEGT. V lost 7 bases and J lost 2; bases outside the gene matches: 16. This CDR3 is 17 amino acids long. CDR3 region: CASNPTPGQKRNYGYTF. The CDR3 DNA reads TGTGCCAGCAACCCCACTCCGGGACAGAAAAGAAACTATGGCTACACCTTC.

The V and J genes are TRBV6-1 and TRBJ1-3, with D possibly being TRBD1 (6 bases). V lost 2 bases and J 0 bases, leaving 8 bases between the germline ends. This CDR3 is built from 15 residues. Looked up from germline, CDR1 is MNHNS and CDR2 is SASEGT. Written as DNA, the CDR3 is TGTGCCAGCAGTGAAACGACAGGCTCTGGAAACACCATATATTTT. It yields the protein CASSETTGSGNTIYF.

The rearrangement links TRBV3-1 (or the pseudogene TRBV3-2) to TRBJ2-1; 10 nucleotides agree with TRBD2. The V segment lost 0 bases and the J segment 9 bases; nucleotides outside the gene matches: 8. CDR1 is LGHDT, CDR2 YNNKEL, per germline (reference sequence). The CDR3 is made up of 16 amino acids. CDR3: CASSQERLAGVGEQFF. In nucleotides, the CDR3 is TGTGCCAGCAGCCAAGAACGGCTAGCGGGAGTAGGTGAGCAGTTCTTC.

The V call is TRBV19, the J call TRBJ1-5; 11 bases align to TRBD1. The V segment lost 0 bases and the J segment 7 bases; nucleotides outside the gene matches: 8. The CDR3 runs 17 residues. The germline V gene has CDR1 LNHDA and CDR2 SQIVND (reference sequence). CDR3 residues: CASSIDPTGTGGQPQHF. CDR3 DNA: TGTGCCAGTAGTATAGACCCCACCGGGACAGGGGGACAGCCCCAGCATTTT.

Only a few counts were recorded for this clone. This rearrangement joins TRBV19 to TRBJ1-1, with 8 nucleotides matching TRBD1. CDR1 LNHDA and CDR2 SQIVND come from the germline V gene (reference sequence). With V trimmed by 7 bases and J by 11 bases, 15 bases remained unmatched. The CDR3 runs to 14 residues. The chain's CDR3 is CASINFGTGRSAFF. CDR3 bases: TGTGCCAGTATTAATTTTGGGACAGGCCGCTCCGCTTTCTTT.

CDR3 region: CASSQDLAGGRKQYF. In nucleotides, the CDR3 is TGTGCCAGCAGCCAAGATCTAGCGGGAGGTCGAAAGCAGTACTTC. The chain is built from TRBV14 and TRBJ2-7; 11 bases align to TRBD2. CDR3 length: 15 residues. CDR1 is SGHDN and CDR2 is FVKESK in the germline V gene. The J segment lost 8 bases and the V segment lost 0 bases, leaving 6 bases of the junction unmatched.

The chain uses TRBV18 and TRBJ1-5, with 8 nucleotides matching TRBD1. V gave up 3 bases and J gave up 7 bases; unmatched junction bases: 14. The germline gives CDR1 KGHSH, CDR2 LQKENI. There are 17 residues in the CDR3. CDR3 coding DNA: TGTGCCAGCTCACCTACCGGGACAGGCGCCAACGGCCAGCCCCAGCATTTT. It translates to CASSPTGTGANGQPQHF.

This chain uses TRBV12-5 with TRBJ2-3; D is undetermined. The CDR3 spans 13 residues. Germline loops: CDR1 LGHNT, CDR2 FRNRAP. V was pared by 4 bases and J by 2 bases, with 7 bases between. CDR3 loop: CASGSRDTDTQYF. The CDR3 region has the DNA TGTGCTAGTGGTTCTCGAGACACAGATACGCAGTATTTT.

CDR3 sequence (DNA): TGTGCCAGCAGTGGGAGTGCGCGGGCGTTATCGAACACCGGGGAGCTGTTTTTT. This codes for CASSGSARALSNTGELFF. V and J are TRBV6-1 and TRBJ2-2, with D perhaps matching TRBD2 (5 bases). Germline values: CDR1 MNHNS, CDR2 SASEGT. Trimming shortened V by 4 bases and J by 0 bases, and 18 bases separated the two germline ends. The CDR3 runs 18 residues.